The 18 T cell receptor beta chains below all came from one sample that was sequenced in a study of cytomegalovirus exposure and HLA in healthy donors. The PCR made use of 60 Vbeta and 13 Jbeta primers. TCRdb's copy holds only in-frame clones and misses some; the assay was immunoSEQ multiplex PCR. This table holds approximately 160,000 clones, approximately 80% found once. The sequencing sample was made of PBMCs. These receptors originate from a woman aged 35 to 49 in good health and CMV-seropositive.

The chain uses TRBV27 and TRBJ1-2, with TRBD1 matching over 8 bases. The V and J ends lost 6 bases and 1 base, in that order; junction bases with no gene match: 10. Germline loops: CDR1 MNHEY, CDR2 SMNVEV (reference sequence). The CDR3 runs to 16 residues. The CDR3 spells CASSWGPGQGNYGYTF. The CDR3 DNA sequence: TGTGCCAGCAGCTGGGGCCCCGGACAGGGTAACTATGGCTACACCTTC.

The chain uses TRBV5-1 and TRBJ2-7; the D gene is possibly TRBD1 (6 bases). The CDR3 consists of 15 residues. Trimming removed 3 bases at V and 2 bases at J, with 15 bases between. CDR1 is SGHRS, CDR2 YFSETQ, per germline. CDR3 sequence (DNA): TGCGCCAGCAGCTCGGGGCAGGGGAGAACCTACGAGCAGTACTTC. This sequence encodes CASSSGQGRTYEQYF.

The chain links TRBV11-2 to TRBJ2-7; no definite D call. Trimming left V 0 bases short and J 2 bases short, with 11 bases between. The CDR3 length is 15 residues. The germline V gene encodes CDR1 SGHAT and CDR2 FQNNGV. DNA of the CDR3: TGTGCCAGCAGCTTAGAAGGCCGGGTCCCCTACGAGCAGTACTTC. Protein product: CASSLEGRVPYEQYF.

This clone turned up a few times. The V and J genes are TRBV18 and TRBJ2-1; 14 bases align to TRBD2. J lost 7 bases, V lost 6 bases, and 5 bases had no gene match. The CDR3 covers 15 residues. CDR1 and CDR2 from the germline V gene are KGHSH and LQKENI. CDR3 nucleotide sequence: TGTGCCAGCTCCTTTGGACTAGCGGGGGGTAATGAGCAGTTCTTC. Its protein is CASSFGLAGGNEQFF.

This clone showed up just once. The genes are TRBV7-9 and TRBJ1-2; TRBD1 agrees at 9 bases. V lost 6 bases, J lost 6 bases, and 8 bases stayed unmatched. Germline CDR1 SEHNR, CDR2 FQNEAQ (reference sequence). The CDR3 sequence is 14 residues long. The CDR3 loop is CASSSGTGFDGYTF. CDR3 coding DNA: TGTGCCAGCAGTTCCGGGACAGGGTTCGATGGCTACACCTTC.

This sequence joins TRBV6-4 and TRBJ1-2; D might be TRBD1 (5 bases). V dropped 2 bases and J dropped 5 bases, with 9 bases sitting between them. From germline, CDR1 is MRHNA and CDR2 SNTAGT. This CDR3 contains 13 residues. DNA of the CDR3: TGTGCCAGCAGTGACGGGACTACTTATGGCTACACCTTC. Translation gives CASSDGTTYGYTF.

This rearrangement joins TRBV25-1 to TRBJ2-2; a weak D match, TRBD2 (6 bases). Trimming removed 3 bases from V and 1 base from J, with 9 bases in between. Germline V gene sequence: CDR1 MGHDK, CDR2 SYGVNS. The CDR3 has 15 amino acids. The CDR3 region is CASSEQGGNTGELFF. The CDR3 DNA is TGTGCCAGCAGTGAGCAGGGAGGGAACACCGGGGAGCTGTTTTTT. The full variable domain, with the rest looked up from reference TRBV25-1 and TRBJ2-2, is EADIYQTPRYLVIGTGKKITLECSQTMGHDKMYWYQQDPGMELHLIHYSYGVNSTEKGDLSSESTVSRIRTEHFPLTLESARPSHTSQYLCASSEQGGNTGELFFGEGSRLTVL.

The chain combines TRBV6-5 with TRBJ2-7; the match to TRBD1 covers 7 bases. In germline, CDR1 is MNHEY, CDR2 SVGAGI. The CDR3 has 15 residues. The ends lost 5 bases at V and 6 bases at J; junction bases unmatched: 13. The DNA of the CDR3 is TGTGCCAGCAGTCGCAACCGGGACAGCCCTACCGAGCAGTACTTC. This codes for CASSRNRDSPTEQYF.

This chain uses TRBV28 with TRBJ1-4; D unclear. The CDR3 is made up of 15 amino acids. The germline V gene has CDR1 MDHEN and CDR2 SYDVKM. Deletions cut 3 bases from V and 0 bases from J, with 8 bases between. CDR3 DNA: TGTGCCAGCAGTTTTGCGTCTGCAACTAATGAAAAACTGTTTTTT. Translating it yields CASSFASATNEKLFF.

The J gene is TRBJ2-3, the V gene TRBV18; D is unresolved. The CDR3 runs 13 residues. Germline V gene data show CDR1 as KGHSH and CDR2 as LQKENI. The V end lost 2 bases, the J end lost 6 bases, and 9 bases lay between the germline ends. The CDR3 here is CASSPIQLDTQYF. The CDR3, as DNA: TGTGCCAGCTCACCAATACAATTGGATACGCAGTATTTT.

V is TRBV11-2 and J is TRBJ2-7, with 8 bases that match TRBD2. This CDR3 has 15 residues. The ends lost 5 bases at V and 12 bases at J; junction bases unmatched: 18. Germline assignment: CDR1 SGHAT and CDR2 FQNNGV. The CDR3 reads CASSRPGAGGLGVYF. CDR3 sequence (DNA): TGTGCCAGCAGCCGCCCCGGGGCGGGAGGCCTCGGCGTGTACTTC.

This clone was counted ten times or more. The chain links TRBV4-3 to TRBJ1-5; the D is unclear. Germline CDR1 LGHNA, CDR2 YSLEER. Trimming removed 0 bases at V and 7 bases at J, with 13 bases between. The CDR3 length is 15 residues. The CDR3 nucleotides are TGCGCCAGCAGCCAAGATAAGGCGGGTGGACAGCCCCAGCATTTT. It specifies CASSQDKAGGQPQHF.

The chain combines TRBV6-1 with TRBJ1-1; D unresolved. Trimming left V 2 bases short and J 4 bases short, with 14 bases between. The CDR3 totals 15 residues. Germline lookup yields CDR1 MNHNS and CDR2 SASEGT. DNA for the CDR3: TGTGCCAGCAGTGAATTTGAGGGTCCGGCCACTGAAGCTTTCTTT. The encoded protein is CASSEFEGPATEAFF.

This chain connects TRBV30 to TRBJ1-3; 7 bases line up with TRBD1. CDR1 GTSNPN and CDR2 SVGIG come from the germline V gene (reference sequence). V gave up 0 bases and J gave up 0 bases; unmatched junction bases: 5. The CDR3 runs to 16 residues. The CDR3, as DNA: TGTGCCTGGAGTGTAGGGGGACAGAGCTCTGGAAACACCATATATTTT. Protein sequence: CAWSVGGQSSGNTIYF.

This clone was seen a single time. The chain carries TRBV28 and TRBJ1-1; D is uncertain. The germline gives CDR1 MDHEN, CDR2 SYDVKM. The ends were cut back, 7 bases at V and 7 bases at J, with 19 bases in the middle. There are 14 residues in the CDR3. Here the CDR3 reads CASTLSGLRDEAFF. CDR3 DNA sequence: TGTGCCAGCACCTTATCCGGGCTACGGGATGAAGCTTTCTTT.

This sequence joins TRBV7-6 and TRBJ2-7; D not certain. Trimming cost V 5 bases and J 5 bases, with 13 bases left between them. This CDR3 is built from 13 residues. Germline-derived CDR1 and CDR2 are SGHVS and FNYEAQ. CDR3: CASSQNVGDEQYF. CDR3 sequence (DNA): TGTGCCAGCAGCCAAAACGTAGGAGACGAGCAGTACTTC. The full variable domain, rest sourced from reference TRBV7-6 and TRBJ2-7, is GAGVSQSPRYKVTKRGQDVALRCDPISGHVSLYWYRQALGQGPEFLTYFNYEAQQDKSGLPNDRFSAERPEGSISTLTIQRTEQRDSAMYRCASSQNVGDEQYFGPGTRLTVT.

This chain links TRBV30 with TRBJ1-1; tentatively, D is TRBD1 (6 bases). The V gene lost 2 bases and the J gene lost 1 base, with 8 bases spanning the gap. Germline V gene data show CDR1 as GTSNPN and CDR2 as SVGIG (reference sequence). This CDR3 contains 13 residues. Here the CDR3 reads CAWSRGSNTEAFF. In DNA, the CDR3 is TGTGCCTGGAGTAGGGGGTCGAACACTGAAGCTTTCTTT. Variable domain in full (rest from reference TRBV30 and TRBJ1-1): SQTIHQWPATLVQPVGSPLSLECTVEGTSNPNLYWYRQAAGRGLQLLFYSVGIGQISSEVPQNLSASRPQDRQFILSSKKLLLSDSGFYLCAWSRGSNTEAFFGQGTRLTVV.

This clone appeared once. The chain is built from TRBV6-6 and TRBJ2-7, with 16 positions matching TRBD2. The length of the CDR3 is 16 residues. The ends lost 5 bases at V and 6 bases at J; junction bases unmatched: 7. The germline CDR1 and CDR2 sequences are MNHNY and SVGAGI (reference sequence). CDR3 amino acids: CASSRGLAGGQREQYF. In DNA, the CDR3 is TGTGCCAGCAGTAGGGGACTAGCGGGGGGGCAACGCGAGCAGTACTTC.